This TCR beta chain was recovered during a study of cytomegalovirus exposure and HLA in healthy donors. Study details: Around 77 million unique TCRs from HLA-typed donors made up an early data release.

This CDR3 has 12 amino acids. Germline-derived CDR1 and CDR2 are GTSNPN and SVGIG (reference sequence). Trimming removed 4 bases at V and 1 base at J, with 5 bases between. Researchers ran the PCR with 60 Vbeta and 13 Jbeta primers. Per the authors' pipeline: In a later analysis, of tens of millions of unique beta chains, about 12 million appeared in at least two donors. TCRdb keeps only in-frame clones here, not all; method: immunoSEQ multiplex PCR. Clonal size and the V and J genes are those of that table, whereas D and trimming came from the DNA. The sample consists of about 180,000 clones, about 79% of them appearing once.

This sequence originates from a man in his late teens or twenties in good health and CMV-seronegative. This sequence joins TRBV30 and TRBJ1-3; D ambiguous. Sequencing was carried out using PBMCs. This chain's CDR3 is CAWTGSGNTIYF. The CDR3 region has the DNA TGTGCCTGGACGGGGTCTGGAAACACCATATATTTT. Filled out from reference TRBV30 and TRBJ1-3, the complete variable domain reads SQTIHQWPATLVQPVGSPLSLECTVEGTSNPNLYWYRQAAGRGLQLLFYSVGIGQISSEVPQNLSASRPQDRQFILSSKKLLLSDSGFYLCAWTGSGNTIYFGEGSWLTVV.